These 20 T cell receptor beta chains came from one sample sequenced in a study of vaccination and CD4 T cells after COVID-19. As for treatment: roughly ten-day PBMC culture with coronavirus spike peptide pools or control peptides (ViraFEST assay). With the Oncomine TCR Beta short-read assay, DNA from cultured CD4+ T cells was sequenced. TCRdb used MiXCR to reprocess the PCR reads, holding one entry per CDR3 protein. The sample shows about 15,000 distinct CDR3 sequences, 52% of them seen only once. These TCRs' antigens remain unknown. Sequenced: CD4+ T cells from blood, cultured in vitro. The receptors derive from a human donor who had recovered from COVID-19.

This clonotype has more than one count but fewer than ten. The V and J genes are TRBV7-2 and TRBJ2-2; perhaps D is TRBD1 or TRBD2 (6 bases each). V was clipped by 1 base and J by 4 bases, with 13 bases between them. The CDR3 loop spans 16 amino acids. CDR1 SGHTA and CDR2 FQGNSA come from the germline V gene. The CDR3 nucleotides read TGTGCCAGCAGCTTAGTAGGGGGAGGACTCACCGGGGAGCTGTTTTTT. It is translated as CASSLVGGGLTGELFF. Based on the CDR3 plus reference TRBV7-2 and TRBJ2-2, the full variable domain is GAGVSQSPSNKVTEKGKDVELRCDPISGHTALYWYRQSLGQGLEFLIYFQGNSAPDKSGLPSDRFSAERTGGSVSTLTIQRTQQEDSAVYLCASSLVGGGLTGELFFGEGSRLTVL.

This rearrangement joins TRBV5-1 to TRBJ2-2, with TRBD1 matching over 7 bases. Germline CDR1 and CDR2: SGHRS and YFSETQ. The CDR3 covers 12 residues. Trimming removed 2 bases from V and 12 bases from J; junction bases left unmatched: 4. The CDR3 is CASSFDRDKLFF. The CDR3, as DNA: TGCGCCAGCAGCTTTGACAGGGATAAGCTGTTTTTT.

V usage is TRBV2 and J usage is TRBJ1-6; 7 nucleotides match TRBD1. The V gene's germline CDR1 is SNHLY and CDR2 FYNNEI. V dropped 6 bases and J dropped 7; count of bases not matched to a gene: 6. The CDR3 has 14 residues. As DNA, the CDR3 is TGTGCCAGCAGGGCCGGGACAGACAATTCACCCCTCCACTTT. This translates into CASRAGTDNSPLHF.

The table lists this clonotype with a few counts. CDR3 sequence (DNA): TGTGCCAGCAGTTTTTCCCAGGGTAATCAGCCCCAGCATTTT. This encodes CASSFSQGNQPQHF. The rearrangement uses TRBV12-3 or TRBV12-4 and TRBJ1-5, with D possibly TRBD1 on 5 matching bases. V was shortened by 3 bases and J by 4 bases, with 10 bases between the two germline ends. The CDR3 sequence is 14 residues long.

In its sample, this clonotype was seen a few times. The CDR3 DNA reads TGTGCCAGCAGTGAAAGGGCGCCTCAAGAGACCCAGTACTTC. Protein: CASSERAPQETQYF. V is TRBV6-1 and J is TRBJ2-5; D remains ambiguous. The V gene's germline CDR1 is MNHNS and CDR2 SASEGT. The CDR3 has 14 residues. Trimming stripped 2 bases from V and 2 bases from J, with 9 bases between.

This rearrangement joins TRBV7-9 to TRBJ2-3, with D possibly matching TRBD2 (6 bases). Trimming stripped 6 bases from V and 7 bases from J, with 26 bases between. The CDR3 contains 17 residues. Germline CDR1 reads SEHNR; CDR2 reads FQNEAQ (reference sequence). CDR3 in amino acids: CASRGDRGLQAHHTQYF. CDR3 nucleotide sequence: TGTGCCAGCAGGGGGGACCGGGGACTCCAAGCACACCATACGCAGTATTTT.

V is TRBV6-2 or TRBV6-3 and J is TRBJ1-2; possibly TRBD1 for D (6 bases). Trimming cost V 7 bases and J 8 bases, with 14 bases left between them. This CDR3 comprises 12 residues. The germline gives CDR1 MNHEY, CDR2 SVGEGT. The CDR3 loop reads CASTTGLRGYTF. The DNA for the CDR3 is TGTGCCAGCACTACAGGGCTGAGAGGCTACACCTTC.

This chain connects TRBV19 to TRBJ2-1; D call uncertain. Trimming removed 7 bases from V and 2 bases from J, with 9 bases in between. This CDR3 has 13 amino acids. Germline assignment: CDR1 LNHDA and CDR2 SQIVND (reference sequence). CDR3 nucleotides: TGTGCCAGTACCCCCACAGCCTACAATGAGCAGTTCTTC. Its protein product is CASTPTAYNEQFF.

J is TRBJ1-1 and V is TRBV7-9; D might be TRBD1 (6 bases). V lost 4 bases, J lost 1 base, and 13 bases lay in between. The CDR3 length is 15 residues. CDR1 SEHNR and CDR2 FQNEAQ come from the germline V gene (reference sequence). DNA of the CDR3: TGTGCCAGCAGCTCGAGGACAGATGCGAACACTGAAGCTTTCTTT. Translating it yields CASSSRTDANTEAFF.

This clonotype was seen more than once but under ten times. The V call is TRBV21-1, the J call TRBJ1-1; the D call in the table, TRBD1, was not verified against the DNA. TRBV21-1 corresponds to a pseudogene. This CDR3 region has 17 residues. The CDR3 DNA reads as TGTGCCAGCAGCAAAGGTCTGGGACAGGGCAGCCCTTATGAAGCTTTCTTT. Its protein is CASSKGLGQGSPYEAFF.

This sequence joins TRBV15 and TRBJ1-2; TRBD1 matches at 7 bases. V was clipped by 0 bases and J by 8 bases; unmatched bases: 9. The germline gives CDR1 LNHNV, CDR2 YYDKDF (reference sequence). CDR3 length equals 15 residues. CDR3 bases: TGTGCCACCAGCAGAGAGCAAGACAGGGCGGACGGCTACACCTTC. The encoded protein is CATSREQDRADGYTF.

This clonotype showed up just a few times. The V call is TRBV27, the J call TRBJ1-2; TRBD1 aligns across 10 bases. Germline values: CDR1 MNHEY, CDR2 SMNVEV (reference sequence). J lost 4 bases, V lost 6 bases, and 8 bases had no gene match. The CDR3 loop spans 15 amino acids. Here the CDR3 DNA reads TGTGCCAGCAGCAAAGGCCGGGACAGGGGCTATGGCTACACCTTC. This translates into CASSKGRDRGYGYTF.

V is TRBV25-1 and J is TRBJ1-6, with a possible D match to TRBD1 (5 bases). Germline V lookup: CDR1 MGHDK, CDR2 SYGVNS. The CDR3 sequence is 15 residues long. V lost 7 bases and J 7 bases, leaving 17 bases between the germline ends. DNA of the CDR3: TGTGCCAGCACAGCCGGGGGGACCCTCAATTCACCCCTCCACTTT. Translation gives CASTAGGTLNSPLHF.

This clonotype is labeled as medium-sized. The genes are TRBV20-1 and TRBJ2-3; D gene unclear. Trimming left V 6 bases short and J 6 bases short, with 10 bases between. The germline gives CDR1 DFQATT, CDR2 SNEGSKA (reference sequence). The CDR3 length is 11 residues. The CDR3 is CSAPQSDTQYF. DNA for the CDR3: TGCAGTGCCCCCCAGAGTGATACGCAGTATTTT.

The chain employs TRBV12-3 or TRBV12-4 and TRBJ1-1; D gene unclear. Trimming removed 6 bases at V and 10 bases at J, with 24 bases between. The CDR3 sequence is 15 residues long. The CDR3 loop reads CASRPQAMPWNGAFF. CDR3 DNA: TGTGCCAGCAGACCTCAGGCCATGCCCTGGAATGGAGCTTTCTTT.

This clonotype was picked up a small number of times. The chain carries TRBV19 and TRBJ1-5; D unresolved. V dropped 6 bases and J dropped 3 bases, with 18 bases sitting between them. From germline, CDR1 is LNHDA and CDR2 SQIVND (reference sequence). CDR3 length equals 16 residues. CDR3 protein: CASRNTGLSPNQPQHF. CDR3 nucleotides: TGTGCCAGTAGAAATACCGGGCTATCCCCCAATCAGCCCCAGCATTTT.

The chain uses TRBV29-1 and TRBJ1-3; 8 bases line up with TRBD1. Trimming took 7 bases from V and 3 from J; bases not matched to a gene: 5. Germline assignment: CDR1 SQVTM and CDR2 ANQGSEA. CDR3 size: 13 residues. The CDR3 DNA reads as TGCAGCGGAGGACAGGGAGGTGGAAACACCATATATTTT. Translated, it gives CSGGQGGGNTIYF.

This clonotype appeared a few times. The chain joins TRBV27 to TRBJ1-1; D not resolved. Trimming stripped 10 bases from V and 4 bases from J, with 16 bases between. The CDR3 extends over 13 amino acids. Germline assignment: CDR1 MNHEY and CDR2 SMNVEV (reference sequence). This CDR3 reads CATSDPPGTEAFF. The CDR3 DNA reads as TGTGCCACGTCGGATCCCCCGGGCACTGAAGCTTTCTTT.

The CDR3: CASSLALGALGELFF. CDR3 DNA sequence: TGTGCCAGCAGCTTAGCGCTGGGAGCACTCGGGGAGCTGTTTTTT. V and J are TRBV7-6 and TRBJ2-2; TRBD2 might be the D (5 bases). The CDR3 consists of 15 residues. Trimming pared 0 bases from V and 7 bases from J, leaving 12 bases between. In germline, CDR1 is SGHVS, CDR2 FNYEAQ.

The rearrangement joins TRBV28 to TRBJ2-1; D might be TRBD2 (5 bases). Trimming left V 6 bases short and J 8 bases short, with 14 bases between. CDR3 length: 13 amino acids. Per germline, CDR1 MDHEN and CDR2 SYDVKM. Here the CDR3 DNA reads TGTGCCAGCAGCCGAATAGCGTCATATGAGCAGTTCTTC. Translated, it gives CASSRIASYEQFF. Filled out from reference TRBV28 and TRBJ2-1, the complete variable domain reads DVKVTQSSRYLVKRTGEKVFLECVQDMDHENMFWYRQDPGLGLRLIYFSYDVKMKEKGDIPEGYSVSREKKERFSLILESASTNQTSMYLCASSRIASYEQFFGPGTRLTVL.